This T cell receptor beta chain was retrieved from a study of blood T cell repertoires in COVID-19. Background on the study: The samples span acute and convalescent COVID-19 from the United States, Italy and Spain. In each case, the material was cDNA or gDNA derived from T cells, B-cell-depleted T cells, or PBMCs.

The length of the CDR3 is 14 residues. The V gene's germline CDR1 is LGHNA and CDR2 YSLEER. V was pared by 3 bases and J by 5 bases, with 13 bases between. As originally analysed: Reference gene primer amplification yielded estimated nucleated cell counts. Libraries were prepared by immunoSEQ multiplex PCR; TCRdb keeps only in-frame clonotypes and omits some of them. V, J and clone size were drawn from that table, and D and trimming were deduced from the DNA. The sample lists under 100,000 clones, approximately 90% occurring once. Sequencing was done on a sample of peripheral blood. J is TRBJ2-5 and V is TRBV4-3; D may be TRBD2 (5 bases). The clonotype was recovered from a man aged 25 to 45 with acute or convalescent COVID-19. In nucleotides, the CDR3 is TGCGCCAGCAGCCAGGCCGGGCCGGGGGAGACCCAGTACTTC. Translated: CASSQAGPGETQYF.